These 22 T cell receptor beta chains were all obtained from the same sample, sequenced in a study of shared clonotypes between healthy human individuals. Measured with immunoSEQ multiplex PCR; TCRdb has only the in-frame clones, and not every one. Of 2 million to 2.5 million clones in the sample, over 85% were seen once. Sequenced input: naive CD4+ T cells sorted from blood. As to subset: CD45RA+ positively selected. The receptors here all came from a man aged 18-30 years in good health.

The chain employs TRBV10-3 and TRBJ2-1; TRBD2 matches at 7 bases. V shed 11 bases, J shed 7 bases, and the junction held 23 bases outside the gene matches. Germline CDR1 ENHRY, CDR2 SYGVKD. This CDR3 is built from 17 residues. The CDR3 DNA reads as TGTGCCGCCGCAACCTTCGGGAGGCCCACCCGGGGAAATGAGCAGTTCTTC. Translation: CAAATFGRPTRGNEQFF.

This clone came up many times. This chain joins TRBV27 and TRBJ2-7; no firm D call. Deletions cut 5 bases from V and 2 bases from J, with 13 bases between. CDR1 is MNHEY, CDR2 SMNVEV, per germline (reference sequence). This CDR3 has 14 amino acids. The CDR3 loop reads CASSPGSVTYEQYF. CDR3 nucleotide sequence: TGTGCCAGCAGTCCAGGTTCGGTGACCTACGAGCAGTACTTC.

The chain is built from TRBV12-5 and TRBJ1-5; possibly TRBD1 for D (6 bases). The length of the CDR3 is 15 residues. Germline CDR1 LGHNT, CDR2 FRNRAP. V was trimmed by 4 bases and J by 4 bases, leaving 14 bases between them. The CDR3 sequence: CASGSYGQPNQPQHF. In DNA, the CDR3 is TGTGCTAGTGGTTCCTACGGACAGCCGAATCAGCCCCAGCATTTT.

V usage is TRBV7-9 and J usage is TRBJ2-3; D is unresolved. From germline, CDR1 is SEHNR and CDR2 FQNEAQ (reference sequence). V lost 1 base and J lost 5, with 13 bases in between. This CDR3 has 15 residues. The DNA of the CDR3 is TGTGCCAGCAGCTTAGATCACAGAAATGGAGATACGCAGTATTTT. Translating it yields CASSLDHRNGDTQYF. Together with reference TRBV7-9 and TRBJ2-3, the CDR3 gives the full variable domain: DTGVSQNPRHKITKRGQNVTFRCDPISEHNRLYWYRQTLGQGPEFLTYFQNEAQLEKSRLLSDRFSAERPKGSFSTLEIQRTEQGDSAMYLCASSLDHRNGDTQYFGPGTRLTVL.

This sequence joins TRBV30 and TRBJ2-3; 11 bases map to TRBD1. J lost 3 bases, V lost 8 bases, and 7 bases had no gene match. There are 14 residues in the CDR3. Germline values: CDR1 GTSNPN, CDR2 SVGIG (reference sequence). For the CDR3, the DNA is TGTGCCCGGGGGACAGGGGGAGTGACAGATACGCAGTATTTT. Residues: CARGTGGVTDTQYF.

The rearrangement joins TRBV2 to TRBJ1-6; 7 positions agree with TRBD1. V lost 4 bases, J lost 7 bases, and 7 bases stayed unmatched. Germline V lookup: CDR1 SNHLY, CDR2 FYNNEI. This CDR3 has 15 amino acids. CDR3 protein: CASSGETGHNSPLHF. The CDR3 nucleotides are TGTGCCAGCAGTGGAGAGACAGGGCACAATTCACCCCTCCACTTT.

This chain uses TRBV2 with TRBJ1-6; D is uncertain. The CDR3 is made up of 12 amino acids. V gave up 7 bases and J gave up 8 bases, with 9 bases separating them. From germline, CDR1 is SNHLY and CDR2 FYNNEI. The CDR3 reads CASTREDSPLHF. The CDR3 DNA is TGTGCCAGCACTAGGGAGGATTCACCCCTCCACTTT.

Concerning this clone itself: The final CDR3 position lacks the conserved phenylalanine or tryptophan, pointing to a likely read error. The DNA is omitted, as the CDR3 cannot be located on it reliably, and the CDR3 follows TCRdb's listing. The gene calls are TRBV12-2 and TRBJ1-1; the D call in the table, TRBD1, was not verified against the DNA. TRBV12-2 is designated a pseudogene. The CDR3 is 8 amino acids long, termini counted. CDR3 protein: CASRLTEI.

The J gene is TRBJ2-5, the V gene TRBV5-4, with 8 bases aligning to TRBD2. From germline, CDR1 is SGHNT and CDR2 YYREEE (reference sequence). Trimming took 4 bases from V and 0 from J; bases not matched to a gene: 5. The CDR3 is made up of 15 amino acids. The CDR3, as DNA: TGTGCCAGCAGCCGGACTAGCTCCTACCAAGAGACCCAGTACTTC. Residues: CASSRTSSYQETQYF. Full variable domain (outside the CDR3, taken from reference TRBV5-4 and TRBJ2-5): ETGVTQSPTHLIKTRGQQVTLRCSSQSGHNTVSWYQQALGQGPQFIFQYYREEENGRGNFPPRFSGLQFPNYSSELNVNALELDDSALYLCASSRTSSYQETQYFGPGTRLLVL.

V and J are TRBV30 and TRBJ1-1; D is perhaps TRBD1 (6 bases). Trimming left V 0 bases short and J 3 bases short, with 11 bases between. The V gene's germline CDR1 is GTSNPN and CDR2 SVGIG (reference sequence). The CDR3 length is 14 residues. CDR3 sequence (DNA): TGTGCCTGGAGTGTACGGGAGGGGGACACTGAAGCTTTCTTT. Amino acid sequence: CAWSVREGDTEAFF.

This sequence joins TRBV7-2 and TRBJ2-1, with D hard to call. The CDR3 totals 12 residues. Trimming took 6 bases from V and 9 from J, leaving 12 bases between them. In germline, CDR1 is SGHTA, CDR2 FQGNSA. CDR3 DNA: TGTGCCAGCAGGAACAAGGGCGGTGAGCAGTTCTTC. Encoded protein: CASRNKGGEQFF.

The chain uses TRBV7-9 and TRBJ2-1; 7 nucleotides match TRBD2. This CDR3 is 14 amino acids long. Unmatched junction bases numbered 4, after V lost 2 bases and J lost 6 bases. Germline V gene data show CDR1 as SEHNR and CDR2 as FQNEAQ (reference sequence). In DNA, the CDR3 is TGTGCCAGCAGCTTAAGTTTAGCGGGCAATGAGCAGTTCTTC. It yields the protein CASSLSLAGNEQFF.

About this clone itself: This sample also contains other DNA sequences that code for the same CDR3. This rearrangement joins TRBV19 to TRBJ2-7, with a tentative D call TRBD2 (7 bases). Per germline, CDR1 LNHDA and CDR2 SQIVND (reference sequence). This CDR3 has 14 amino acids. V lost 3 bases, J lost 5 bases, and 14 bases lay in between. The CDR3 nucleotides are TGTGCCAGTAGTATTGGCGGGGGCAGCCACGAGCAGTACTTC. Translated, it gives CASSIGGGSHEQYF.

The chain has TRBV5-1 and TRBJ2-5; 12 nucleotides match TRBD2. This CDR3 has 18 amino acids. The junction had 9 bases not matched to a gene; V was cut back by 2 bases and J by 1 base. The germline CDR1 and CDR2 sequences are SGHRS and YFSETQ. In DNA form, the CDR3 reads TGCGCCAGCAGCTTATCCTCGCTAGCGGGAGGGAGCCAAGAGACCCAGTACTTC. This sequence encodes CASSLSSLAGGSQETQYF.

The J gene is TRBJ1-3, the V gene TRBV14; D unclear. Between the trimmed V and J ends, which lost 8 bases and 1 base, there was a span of 6 bases. Looked up from germline, CDR1 is SGHDN and CDR2 is FVKESK. The CDR3 length is 12 residues. CDR3 in amino acids: CASGGSGNTIYF. The CDR3 nucleotides are TGTGCCAGCGGTGGGTCTGGAAACACCATATATTTT. Filled out from reference TRBV14 and TRBJ1-3, the complete variable domain reads EAGVTQFPSHSVIEKGQTVTLRCDPISGHDNLYWYRRVMGKEIKFLLHFVKESKQDESGMPNNRFLAERTGGTYSTLKVQPAELEDSGVYFCASGGSGNTIYFGEGSWLTVV.

This chain joins TRBV10-1 and TRBJ1-1; no reliable D call. V gave up 2 bases and J gave up 11 bases, with 12 bases separating them. The CDR3 length is 12 residues. Germline V lookup: CDR1 WNHNN, CDR2 SYGVQD (reference sequence). CDR3 bases: TGCGCCAGCAGTGAGGACCTGTCAGTTGCTTTCTTT. Protein product: CASSEDLSVAFF.

The chain joins TRBV7-2 to TRBJ2-2, with TRBD1 as a possible D gene (6 bases). The CDR3 consists of 17 residues. Germline lookup yields CDR1 SGHTA and CDR2 FQGNSA. Trimming left V 5 bases short and J 5 bases short, with 21 bases between. As DNA, the CDR3 is TGTGCCAGCAGCACGTACCAAGGACAGAGAGGGACCGGGGAGCTGTTTTTT. It encodes CASSTYQGQRGTGELFF.

CDR3: CSARVVYGYTF. In DNA, the CDR3 is TGCAGTGCTAGAGTTGTATATGGCTACACCTTC. This chain uses TRBV20-1 with TRBJ1-2; unclear D gene. The V gene's germline CDR1 is DFQATT and CDR2 SNEGSKA (reference sequence). The CDR3 runs to 11 residues. Trimming took off 1 base at V and 5 bases at J, with 5 bases between the two ends.

The gene calls are TRBV15 and TRBJ1-6; D not certain. CDR3 size: 15 residues. Per the germline V gene, CDR1 is LNHNV and CDR2 is YYDKDF (reference sequence). Trimming took 3 bases from V and 9 from J, leaving 15 bases between them. The CDR3 spells CATSRWSGFPSPLHF. In DNA form, the CDR3 reads TGTGCCACCAGCAGGTGGAGCGGGTTCCCTTCACCCCTCCACTTT. Together with reference TRBV15 and TRBJ1-6, the CDR3 gives the full variable domain: DAMVIQNPRYQVTQFGKPVTLSCSQTLNHNVMYWYQQKSSQAPKLLFHYYDKDFNNEADTPDNFQSRRPNTSFCFLDIRSPGLGDTAMYLCATSRWSGFPSPLHFGNGTRLTVT.

This chain joins TRBV9 and TRBJ1-5; a possible D gene is TRBD1 (5 bases). This CDR3 comprises 14 residues. The V gene lost 0 bases and the J gene lost 5 bases, with 9 bases spanning the gap. Germline V gives CDR1 SGDLS, CDR2 YYNGEE. This CDR3 reads CASSVGVGDQPQHF. The CDR3 DNA sequence: TGTGCCAGCAGCGTAGGGGTGGGGGATCAGCCCCAGCATTTT.

The genes are TRBV6-5 and TRBJ1-5; D remains ambiguous. CDR1 and CDR2 (germline): MNHEY, SVGAGI. This CDR3 contains 16 residues. Trimming pared 0 bases from V and 0 bases from J, leaving 9 bases between. The DNA of the CDR3 is TGTGCCAGCAGTTACTCCGGCAGGTATAGCAATCAGCCCCAGCATTTT. Translation gives CASSYSGRYSNQPQHF.

V is TRBV18 and J is TRBJ1-1; the D is unclear. The CDR3 consists of 14 residues. Germline V lookup: CDR1 KGHSH, CDR2 LQKENI. Deletions cut 2 bases from V and 4 bases from J, with 11 bases between. The CDR3 spells CASSPDRRGTEAFF. CDR3 in DNA: TGTGCCAGCTCACCAGACCGGAGAGGCACTGAAGCTTTCTTT.